This T cell receptor beta chain was obtained from a study of CD8 T cells in ankylosing spondylitis. Broader study findings: From matched ankylosing spondylitis synovial fluid, disease-linked clones were reportedly recovered at significantly enriched levels.

This clonotype has more than one count but fewer than ten. The antigen is undetermined. Via MiXCR, TCRdb re-called the 5' RACE reads, giving one row per CDR3 protein. Here the sample spans approximately 140,000 distinct CDR3 sequences, 7.5% to 9.5% being singletons. Sample: synovial fluid, either unsorted or a sorted T cell fraction (not recorded which). This clonotype was obtained from a male donor with ankylosing spondylitis.

The CDR3 protein is CASSVETESTDTQYF. Here the CDR3 DNA reads TGTGCCAGCAGCGTAGAAACGGAAAGCACAGATACGCAGTATTTT. The V and J genes are TRBV9 and TRBJ2-3; unclear D gene. Germline CDR1 SGDLS, CDR2 YYNGEE. With 0 bases removed from V and 0 bases from J, the gap between germline ends came to 8 bases. This CDR3 region has 15 residues.